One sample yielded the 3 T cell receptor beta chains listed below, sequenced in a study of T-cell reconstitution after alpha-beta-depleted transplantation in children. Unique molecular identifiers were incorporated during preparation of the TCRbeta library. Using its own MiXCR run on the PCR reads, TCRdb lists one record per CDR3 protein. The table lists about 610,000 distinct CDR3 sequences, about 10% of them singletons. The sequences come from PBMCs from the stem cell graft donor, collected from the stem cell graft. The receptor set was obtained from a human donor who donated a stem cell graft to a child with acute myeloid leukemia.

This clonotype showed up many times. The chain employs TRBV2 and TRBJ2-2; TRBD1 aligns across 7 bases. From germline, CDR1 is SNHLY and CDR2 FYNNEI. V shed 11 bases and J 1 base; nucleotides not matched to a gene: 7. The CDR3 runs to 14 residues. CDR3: CAVNRDRNTGELFF. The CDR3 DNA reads TGTGCCGTCAACCGGGACAGGAACACCGGGGAGCTGTTTTTT.

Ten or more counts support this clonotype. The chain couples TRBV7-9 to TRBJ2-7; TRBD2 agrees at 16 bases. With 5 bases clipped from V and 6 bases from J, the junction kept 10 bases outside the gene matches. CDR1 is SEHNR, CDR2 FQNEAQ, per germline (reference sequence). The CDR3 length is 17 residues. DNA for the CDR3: TGTGCCAGCAGCCCATCGGCGGGGACTAGCGGGAGGGGCGAGCAGTACTTC. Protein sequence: CASSPSAGTSGRGEQYF.

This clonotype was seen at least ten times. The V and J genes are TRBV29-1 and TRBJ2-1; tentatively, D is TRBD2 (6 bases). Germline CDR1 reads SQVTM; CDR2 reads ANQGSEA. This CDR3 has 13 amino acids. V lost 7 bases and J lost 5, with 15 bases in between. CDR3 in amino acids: CSGGTGGDNEQFF. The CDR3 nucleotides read TGCAGCGGGGGGACTGGAGGGGACAATGAGCAGTTCTTC.